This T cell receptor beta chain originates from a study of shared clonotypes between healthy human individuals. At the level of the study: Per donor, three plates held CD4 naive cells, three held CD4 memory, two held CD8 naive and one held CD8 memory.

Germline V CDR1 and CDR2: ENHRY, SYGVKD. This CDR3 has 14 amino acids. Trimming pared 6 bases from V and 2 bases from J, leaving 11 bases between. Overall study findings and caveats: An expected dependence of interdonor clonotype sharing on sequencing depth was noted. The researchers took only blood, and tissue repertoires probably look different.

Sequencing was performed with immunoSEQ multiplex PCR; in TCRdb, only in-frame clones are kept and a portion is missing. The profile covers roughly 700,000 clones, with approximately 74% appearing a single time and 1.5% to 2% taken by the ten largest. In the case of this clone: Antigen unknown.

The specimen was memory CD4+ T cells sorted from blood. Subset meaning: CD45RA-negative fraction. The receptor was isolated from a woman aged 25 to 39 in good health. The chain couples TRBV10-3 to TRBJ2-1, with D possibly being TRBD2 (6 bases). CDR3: CAIRAEGPYNEQFF. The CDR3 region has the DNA TGTGCCATCAGAGCGGAGGGTCCCTACAATGAGCAGTTCTTC.